This T cell receptor beta chain came from a study of cytomegalovirus exposure and HLA in healthy donors. Germline CDR1 reads SGDLS; CDR2 reads YYNGEE. The CDR3 is made up of 14 amino acids. V trimming: 0 bases; J trimming: 3 bases; junction bases outside the gene matches: 1. Overall study results and limits: There were a few CMV-associated chains whose specificity for CMV antigens was confirmed in vitro.

In the PCR, 60 Vbeta and 13 Jbeta primers were used. Sequenced by immunoSEQ multiplex PCR; TCRdb stores in-frame clones only, minus some. The repertoire has some 95,000 clones, 75% to 85% of them found once; the top ten carry 4.9%. In regard to this clone: Its target is unknown.

This receptor was identified in a woman in her forties in good health and CMV-seronegative. The sequenced material came from PBMCs. The chain uses TRBV9 and TRBJ2-5; 8 bases are a match to TRBD2. CDR3 sequence (DNA): TGTGCCAGCAGCGTAGGGCGGGGGGAAGAGACCCAGTACTTC. This encodes CASSVGRGEETQYF.